The source of this TCR beta chain is a study of cytotoxic CD8 clonotypes in ibrutinib-treated CLL. Study-wide findings and caveats: A rise in clonality was seen at ibrutinib response, and a fall back toward baseline was seen at progression.

Method: immunoSEQ multiplex PCR; TCRdb's copy keeps in-frame clones and lacks some. The sample gives approximately 74,000 clones, 80% of which show up once; roughly 7.1% is in the top ten. Notes on this clone: Its target is unknown.

This CDR3 is 15 amino acids long. V lost 4 bases and J lost 6; bases outside the gene matches: 10. The germline V gene has CDR1 SGHDN and CDR2 FVKESK. V usage is TRBV14 and J usage is TRBJ1-1; 8 bases are shared with TRBD1. The sample in question was PBMCs, obtained at disease progression, from a patient treated with ibrutinib. The receptor was isolated from a human donor with chronic lymphocytic leukemia. In nucleotides, the CDR3 is TGTGCCAGCAGCCTACCGGGACAGGATCCCCCTGAAGCTTTCTTT. Its translation is CASSLPGQDPPEAFF.